The 19 T cell receptor beta chains below come from one sample, sequenced in a study of control samples from healthy donors and cancer patients. Some clones are missing from TCRdb's copy, which holds only in-frame ones; the method was immunoSEQ multiplex PCR. The sample gives about 46,000 clones, about nine tenths of which show up once; approximately 40% is in the top ten. Sequenced material: PBMCs. These TCRs come from a man between 50 and 59 years old with head and neck cancer.

The chain recombines TRBV28 with TRBJ2-7; unclear D gene. The V end was cut by 2 bases, the J end by 7 bases, with 15 bases between. This CDR3 spans 14 amino acids. Germline CDR1 reads MDHEN; CDR2 reads SYDVKM. The CDR3, as DNA: TGTGCCAGCAGTTTAGCGGCAGTGGCTAAGGAGCAGTACTTC. The encoded protein is CASSLAAVAKEQYF.

The CDR3 DNA reads TGTGCCACCCGGACTAGCGGGGGCCGGGAGACCCAGTACTTC. It codes for CATRTSGGRETQYF. The chain recombines TRBV28 with TRBJ2-5; 13 nucleotides match TRBD2. Germline values: CDR1 MDHEN, CDR2 SYDVKM. The V segment lost 10 bases and the J segment 5 bases; nucleotides outside the gene matches: 7. The CDR3 is made up of 14 amino acids.

The rearrangement uses TRBV7-9 and TRBJ2-7; no definite D call. This CDR3 has 12 amino acids. V dropped 5 bases and J dropped 3 bases, with 8 bases sitting between them. Germline CDR1 reads SEHNR; CDR2 reads FQNEAQ (reference sequence). The CDR3 nucleotides are TGTGCCAGCAGCCCAAGGAGCTACGAGCAGTACTTC. It yields the protein CASSPRSYEQYF.

J is TRBJ2-7 and V is TRBV27; perhaps TRBD1 as D (5 bases). Germline-derived CDR1 and CDR2 are MNHEY and SMNVEV (reference sequence). The CDR3 runs to 14 residues. V was cut by 3 bases and J by 3 bases, with 12 bases left in between. The CDR3 reads CASSLGRRSYEQYF. In DNA, the CDR3 is TGTGCCAGCAGTTTGGGGCGCAGGAGCTACGAGCAGTACTTC.

The chain couples TRBV5-5 to TRBJ2-1; no definite D call. The CDR3 totals 16 residues. Trimming took off 0 bases at V and 4 bases at J, with 14 bases between the two ends. CDR1 and CDR2 from the germline V gene are SGHKS and YYEKEE (reference sequence). DNA for the CDR3: TGTGCCAGCAGCTTGGCTCTGCGAATACCTTACAATGAGCAGTTCTTC. The encoded protein is CASSLALRIPYNEQFF.

V usage is TRBV19 and J usage is TRBJ1-2, with D maybe TRBD1 (6 bases). V lost 5 bases and J 2 bases, leaving 15 bases between the germline ends. Germline CDR1 and CDR2: LNHDA and SQIVND (reference sequence). This CDR3 region has 15 residues. CDR3 region: CASSPKDRLNYGYTF. CDR3 nucleotide sequence: TGTGCCAGTAGTCCAAAGGACAGACTAAACTATGGCTACACCTTC.

The V call is TRBV19, the J call TRBJ2-7; 7 bases fit TRBD1. The germline CDR1 and CDR2 sequences are LNHDA and SQIVND (reference sequence). V was clipped by 1 base and J by 0 bases; unmatched bases: 3. The CDR3 consists of 15 residues. The CDR3: CASSIAAGGSYEQYF. CDR3 in DNA: TGTGCCAGTAGTATAGCCGCAGGGGGCTCCTACGAGCAGTACTTC.

V usage is TRBV6-5 and J usage is TRBJ1-2, with 10 bases aligning to TRBD1. V lost 0 bases and J lost 3; bases outside the gene matches: 1. The germline V gene has CDR1 MNHEY and CDR2 SVGAGI. The length of the CDR3 is 15 residues. The CDR3 sequence is CASSYSGQGYYGYTF. CDR3 in DNA: TGTGCCAGCAGTTACTCGGGACAGGGGTACTATGGCTACACCTTC.

This sequence joins TRBV11-2 and TRBJ2-5; TRBD2 agrees at 14 bases. Germline V gene sequence: CDR1 SGHAT, CDR2 FQNNGV. CDR3 size: 16 residues. V lost 5 bases to trimming and J lost 4 bases; unmatched junction nucleotides: 6. The CDR3 sequence is CASSRRTSGRRETQYF. The CDR3 region has the DNA TGTGCCAGCAGCCGACGGACTAGCGGGAGGAGAGAGACCCAGTACTTC.

V gene TRBV10-1 combines with J gene TRBJ2-3; D gene unclear. The CDR3 totals 15 residues. CDR1 is WNHNN, CDR2 SYGVQD, per germline (reference sequence). Trimming took off 2 bases at V and 0 bases at J, with 9 bases between the two ends. As DNA, the CDR3 is TGCGCCAGCAGTGAGACGCGGTCTAGCACAGATACGCAGTATTTT. Translation: CASSETRSSTDTQYF.

This rearrangement joins TRBV4-1 to TRBJ1-5; D call uncertain. Deletions cut 3 bases from V and 7 bases from J, with 16 bases between. The V gene's germline CDR1 is MGHRA and CDR2 YSYEKL. This CDR3 spans 15 amino acids. The CDR3 DNA follows: TGCGCCAGCAGCCACCCCCTCTCTCCTACACAGCCCCAGCATTTT. Protein: CASSHPLSPTQPQHF.

V is TRBV30 and J is TRBJ1-6; no reliable D call. Deletions cut 0 bases from V and 7 bases from J, with 16 bases between. CDR1 and CDR2 from the germline V gene are GTSNPN and SVGIG (reference sequence). The CDR3 has 16 amino acids. The CDR3 loop reads CAWSVVLGIRNSPLHF. In DNA form, the CDR3 reads TGTGCCTGGAGTGTAGTTTTGGGGATTAGGAATTCACCCCTCCACTTT.

The V and J genes are TRBV11-3 and TRBJ2-1, with 8 bases lining up with TRBD2. The V gene's germline CDR1 is SGHNT and CDR2 YENEEA. This CDR3 comprises 14 residues. J lost 12 bases, V lost 0 bases, and 7 bases had no gene match. The CDR3 loop reads CASSLEGTSGAQFF. The DNA for the CDR3 is TGTGCCAGCAGCTTAGAGGGGACTAGTGGTGCGCAGTTCTTC. Based on the CDR3 plus reference TRBV11-3 and TRBJ2-1, the full variable domain is EAGVVQSPRYKIIEKKQPVAFWCNPISGHNTLYWYLQNLGQGPELLIRYENEEAVDDSQLPKDRFSAERLKGVDSTLKIQPAELGDSAVYLCASSLEGTSGAQFFGPGTRLTVL.

This chain joins TRBV13 and TRBJ2-7; TRBD2 is a possible D gene (5 bases). Trimming cost V 3 bases and J 2 bases, with 11 bases left between them. This CDR3 has 14 residues. Germline V gene data show CDR1 as PRHDT and CDR2 as FYEKMQ (reference sequence). CDR3 residues: CASSFNGKPYEQYF. The CDR3 region has the DNA TGTGCCAGCAGCTTTAACGGGAAGCCCTACGAGCAGTACTTC.

This sequence joins TRBV2 and TRBJ2-7; D may be TRBD1 or TRBD2 (5 bases each). CDR1 and CDR2 (germline): SNHLY, FYNNEI. V lost 3 bases to trimming and J lost 2 bases, with 20 bases between them. The CDR3 length is 17 residues. The chain's CDR3 is CASSEVIRGRGTYEQYF. CDR3 nucleotides: TGTGCCAGCAGTGAGGTAATCCGGGGCAGAGGCACCTACGAGCAGTACTTC.

The rearrangement joins TRBV6-5 to TRBJ1-2; TRBD1 agrees at 7 bases. The trim removed 7 bases at V and 5 bases at J, leaving 7 bases unmatched. The CDR3 contains 13 residues. CDR1 is MNHEY and CDR2 is SVGAGI in the germline V gene. The CDR3 bases are TGTGCCAGCACCAAGGGACAGATTTATGGCTACACCTTC. Translated, it gives CASTKGQIYGYTF.

The rearrangement uses TRBV2 and TRBJ1-5; a possible D gene is TRBD1 (6 bases). The germline gives CDR1 SNHLY, CDR2 FYNNEI. V dropped 2 bases and J dropped 3 bases, with 8 bases sitting between them. CDR3 length: 14 amino acids. CDR3: CASSEWGPNQPQHF. DNA of the CDR3: TGTGCCAGCAGTGAATGGGGGCCCAATCAGCCCCAGCATTTT. The full variable domain, its missing parts supplied by reference TRBV2 and TRBJ1-5, is EPEVTQTPSHQVTQMGQEVILRCVPISNHLYFYWYRQILGQKVEFLVSFYNNEISEKSEIFDDQFSVERPDGSNFTLKIRSTKLEDSAMYFCASSEWGPNQPQHFGDGTRLSIL.

Turning to this clone: One end of the junction varies from germline; a read error may be responsible. The rearrangement uses TRBV30 and TRBJ1-6; D gene uncertain. Germline V gives CDR1 GTSNPN, CDR2 SVGIG (reference sequence). The CDR3 has 13 amino acids. Here the CDR3 reads CAWTESYNSPLHF. CDR3 nucleotide sequence: TGTGCTTGGACGGAGTCCTATAATTCACCCCTCCACTTT.

This chain uses TRBV6-6 with TRBJ2-3; 8 bases match TRBD2. J gave up 2 bases and V 2 bases, and 3 bases lay outside the gene matches. CDR3 length: 15 amino acids. Germline CDR1 and CDR2: MNHNY and SVGAGI (reference sequence). The CDR3 DNA sequence: TGTGCCAGCAGTTACGTAGCGGGAATCACAGATACGCAGTATTTT. Protein product: CASSYVAGITDTQYF.